Listed below are T cell receptor beta chains from one sample, sequenced in a study of blood T cell repertoires in COVID-19. Sequenced by immunoSEQ multiplex PCR; TCRdb stores in-frame clones only, minus some. This table holds about 250,000 clones, roughly 85% found once. Sequenced sample: PBMCs or T cells enriched from blood (not recorded which). These receptors were obtained from a woman aged 50 to 65 with acute COVID-19. Both conserved end residues are part of each CDR3. Each record gives: J gene, D gene, clone size, V gene, CDR3 protein, CDR3 DNA. The D gene is left open where the match is weak. Expanded clones get a size class; other rows say once, few or many, or leave the size out.

TRBJ2-7 TRBD2 NA TRBV10-1 CASSSSGASSYEQYF TGCGCCAGCAGTTCTAGCGGGGCCAGCTCCTACGAGCAGTACTTC
TRBJ1-5 TRBD1 NA TRBV27 CASRGTGGHQPQHF TGTGCCAGCAGAGGGACAGGGGGCCATCAGCCCCAGCATTTT
TRBJ1-1 NA NA TRBV2 CASEGGGTEAFF TGTGCCAGCGAGGGGGGGGGCACTGAAGCTTTCTTT
TRBJ2-1 TRBD2 NA TRBV6-5 CASRPPGLGEFF TGTGCCAGCAGACCTCCGGGACTAGGAGAGTTCTTC
TRBJ2-1 NA NA TRBV18 CASLPNEGLYNEQFF TGTGCCAGCCTCCCTAACGAGGGCCTATACAATGAGCAGTTCTTC
TRBJ2-6 NA NA TRBV19 CASSLRGPSGANVLTF TGTGCCAGTAGCCTCCGGGGTCCATCTGGGGCCAACGTCCTGACTTTC
TRBJ1-4 NA NA TRBV19 CASSTQAGSNEKLFF TGTGCCAGTAGTACCCAGGCAGGGTCTAATGAAAAACTGTTTTTT
TRBJ1-2 NA NA TRBV4-3 CASSQAGTYGYTF TGCGCCAGCAGCCAGGCAGGTACCTATGGCTACACCTTC
TRBJ1-2 TRBD1 NA TRBV6-5 CASSYDPDRSNTF TGTGCCAGCAGTTACGACCCGGACAGGTCGAACACCTTC
TRBJ2-2 NA NA TRBV9 CASSRNSAGKAGELFF TGTGCCAGCAGCCGGAATAGTGCGGGCAAGGCCGGGGAGCTGTTTTTT
TRBJ1-1 TRBD1 NA TRBV6-5 CASSRTGVNTEAFF TGTGCCAGCAGTCGTACAGGGGTGAACACTGAAGCTTTCTTT
TRBJ1-6 NA NA TRBV7-2 CASSLARSYNSPLHF TGTGCCAGCAGCTTAGCCAGATCCTATAATTCACCCCTCCACTTT
TRBJ2-1 NA NA TRBV24-1 CATSDPDTEQFF TGTGCCACCAGTGACCCGGACACTGAGCAGTTCTTC
TRBJ1-2 NA NA TRBV30 CAWSVHSGVGYGYTF TGTGCCTGGAGTGTACATTCAGGGGTTGGCTATGGCTACACCTTC
TRBJ1-3 NA NA TRBV18 CASSPPGLLSSGNTIYF TGTGCCAGCTCACCCCCGGGACTGCTAAGCTCTGGAAACACCATATATTTT
TRBJ2-2 NA NA TRBV5-1 CASSPRVRRAGELFF TGCGCCAGCAGCCCCCGGGTCAGGCGGGCCGGGGAGCTGTTTTTT
TRBJ1-2 TRBD1 NA TRBV7-9 CASGTADYGYTF TGTGCCAGCGGGACAGCAGATTATGGCTACACCTTC
TRBJ1-2 NA few TRBV7-9 CASSLAGAQADYGYTF TGTGCCAGCAGCTTAGCTGGAGCACAGGCGGACTATGGCTACACCTTC
TRBJ1-6 TRBD1 NA TRBV28 CASSTPTGMNSPLHF TGTGCCAGCAGTACCCCGACAGGGATGAATTCACCCCTCCACTTT
TRBJ2-1 NA NA TRBV10-3 CAISENPYNEQFF TGTGCCATCAGTGAAAATCCTTACAATGAGCAGTTCTTC
TRBJ2-1 TRBD1 NA TRBV7-2 CASSFRQGYYNEQFF TGTGCCAGCAGCTTTCGACAGGGGTATTACAATGAGCAGTTCTTC
TRBJ2-7 TRBD1 NA TRBV13 CASSLRQGFGEQYF TGTGCCAGCAGCTTAAGACAGGGTTTCGGCGAGCAGTACTTC
TRBJ2-2 NA NA TRBV10-3 CAITVGGRNTGELFF TGTGCCATCACCGTGGGAGGTCGAAACACCGGGGAGCTGTTTTTT
TRBJ2-3 NA once TRBV7-3 CASSSSAGDTQYF TGTGCCAGCAGCTCATCAGCGGGAGATACGCAGTATTTT
TRBJ1-1 TRBD1 NA TRBV14 CASSQLPDRVNEAFF TGTGCCAGCAGCCAACTACCAGACAGGGTGAATGAAGCTTTCTTT
TRBJ2-5 TRBD2 NA TRBV7-7 CASSLGLAGTETQYF TGTGCTAGCAGCTTAGGACTAGCGGGGACAGAGACCCAGTACTTC
TRBJ1-2 NA NA TRBV30 CAWKGGTGEYGYTF TGTGCCTGGAAGGGGGGGACGGGAGAATATGGCTACACCTTC
TRBJ1-1 TRBD1 NA TRBV7-7 CASSSSSDRERFEAFF TGTGCTAGCAGTTCCTCGTCCGACAGGGAGAGATTCGAAGCTTTCTTT
TRBJ2-3 TRBD2 NA TRBV5-4 CASSPVLKRGASTDTQYF TGTGCCAGCAGCCCCGTTTTGAAGCGGGGGGCTAGCACAGATACGCAGTATTTT